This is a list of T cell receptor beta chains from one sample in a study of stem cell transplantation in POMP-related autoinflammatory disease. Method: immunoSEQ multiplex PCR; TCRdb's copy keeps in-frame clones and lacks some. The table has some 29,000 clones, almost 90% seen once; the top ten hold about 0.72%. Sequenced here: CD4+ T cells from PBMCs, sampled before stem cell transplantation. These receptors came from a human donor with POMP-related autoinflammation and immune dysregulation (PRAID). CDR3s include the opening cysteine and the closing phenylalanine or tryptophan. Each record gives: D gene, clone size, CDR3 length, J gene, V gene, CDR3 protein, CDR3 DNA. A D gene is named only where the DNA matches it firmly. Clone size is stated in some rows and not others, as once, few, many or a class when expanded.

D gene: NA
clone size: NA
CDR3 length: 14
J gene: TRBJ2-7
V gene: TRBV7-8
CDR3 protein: CASSLRGGSYEQYF
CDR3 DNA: TGTGCCAGCAGCTTAAGGGGGGGCTCCTACGAGCAGTACTTC

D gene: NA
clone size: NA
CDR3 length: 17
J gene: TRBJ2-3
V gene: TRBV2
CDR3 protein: CASRPAVGQRRTDTQYF
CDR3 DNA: TGTGCCAGCAGGCCCGCGGTGGGACAACGGCGCACAGATACGCAGTATTTT

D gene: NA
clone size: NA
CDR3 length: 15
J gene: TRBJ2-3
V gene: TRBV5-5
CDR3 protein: CASSLFGGITDTQYF
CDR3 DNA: TGTGCCAGCAGCTTGTTTGGGGGAATCACAGATACGCAGTATTTT

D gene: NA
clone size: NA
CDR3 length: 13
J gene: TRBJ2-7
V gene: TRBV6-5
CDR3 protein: CASSPNPGTRQYF
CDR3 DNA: TGTGCCAGCAGTCCAAATCCGGGAACGCGGCAGTACTTC

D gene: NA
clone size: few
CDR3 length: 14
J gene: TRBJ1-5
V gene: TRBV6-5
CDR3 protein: CASSYRSTNQPQHF
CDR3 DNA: TGTGCCAGCAGTTATCGGTCCACTAATCAGCCCCAGCATTTT

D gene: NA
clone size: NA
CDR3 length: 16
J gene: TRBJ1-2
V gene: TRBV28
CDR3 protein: CASSFPAVTTVYGYTF
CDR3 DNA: TGTGCCAGCAGTTTCCCCGCAGTAACCACAGTCTATGGCTACACCTTC

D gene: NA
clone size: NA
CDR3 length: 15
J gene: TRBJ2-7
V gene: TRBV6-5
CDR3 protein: CASSYETATTYEQYF
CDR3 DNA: TGTGCCAGCAGTTATGAGACAGCGACAACCTACGAGCAGTACTTC

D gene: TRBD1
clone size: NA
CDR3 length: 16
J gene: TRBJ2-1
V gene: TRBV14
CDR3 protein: CASSPRTGGHYNEQFF
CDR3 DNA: TGTGCCAGCAGCCCGCGGACAGGGGGCCACTACAATGAGCAGTTCTTC

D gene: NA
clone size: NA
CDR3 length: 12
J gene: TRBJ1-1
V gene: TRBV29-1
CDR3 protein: CSAHRQANEAFF
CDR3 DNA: TGCAGCGCTCACCGACAGGCCAATGAAGCTTTCTTT

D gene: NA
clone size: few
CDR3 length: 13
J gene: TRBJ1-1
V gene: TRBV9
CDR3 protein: CASSLGGGTEAFF
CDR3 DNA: TGTGCCAGCAGCCTAGGAGGGGGTACTGAAGCTTTCTTT

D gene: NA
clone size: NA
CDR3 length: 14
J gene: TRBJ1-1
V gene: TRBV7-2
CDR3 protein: CASSLWETNREAFF
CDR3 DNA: TGTGCCAGCAGCCTGTGGGAGACCAACAGGGAAGCTTTCTTT

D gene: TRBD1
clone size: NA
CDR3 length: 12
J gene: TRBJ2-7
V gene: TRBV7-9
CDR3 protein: CASSLAGTGMYF
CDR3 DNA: TGTGCCAGCAGCTTAGCCGGGACAGGAATGTACTTC

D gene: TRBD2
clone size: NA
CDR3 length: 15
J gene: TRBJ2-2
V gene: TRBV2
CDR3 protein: CASSPSGGDTGELFF
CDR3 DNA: TGTGCCAGCAGCCCTAGCGGGGGGGATACCGGGGAGCTGTTTTTT

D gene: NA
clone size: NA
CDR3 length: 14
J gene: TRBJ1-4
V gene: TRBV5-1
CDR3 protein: CASSFDTPGEKLFF
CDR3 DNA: TGCGCCAGCAGCTTTGACACCCCAGGGGAAAAACTGTTTTTT

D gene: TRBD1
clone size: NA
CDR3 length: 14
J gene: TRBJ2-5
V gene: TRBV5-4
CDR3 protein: CASSGTGTEETQYF
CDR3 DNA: TGTGCCAGCAGCGGGACCGGGACAGAAGAGACCCAGTACTTC

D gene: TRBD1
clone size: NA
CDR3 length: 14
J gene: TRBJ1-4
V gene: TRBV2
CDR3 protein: CASNPGGPNEKLFF
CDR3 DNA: TGTGCCAGCAACCCAGGGGGGCCTAATGAAAAACTGTTTTTT

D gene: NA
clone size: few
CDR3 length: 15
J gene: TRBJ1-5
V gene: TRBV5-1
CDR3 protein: CASSLGTLSNQPQHF
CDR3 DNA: TGCGCCAGCAGCCTCGGGACACTTAGCAATCAGCCCCAGCATTTT

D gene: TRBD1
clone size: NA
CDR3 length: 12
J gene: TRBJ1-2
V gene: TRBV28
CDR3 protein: CASSRQGGGYTF
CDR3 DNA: TGTGCCAGCAGCAGACAGGGGGGCGGCTACACCTTC

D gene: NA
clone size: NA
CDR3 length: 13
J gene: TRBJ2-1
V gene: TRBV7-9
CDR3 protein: CASIAGAYNEQFF
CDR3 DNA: TGTGCCAGCATCGCCGGTGCCTACAATGAGCAGTTCTTC

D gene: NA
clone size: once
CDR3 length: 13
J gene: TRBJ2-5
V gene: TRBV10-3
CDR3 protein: CAISAGQKETQYF
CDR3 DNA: TGTGCCATCAGTGCAGGACAGAAAGAGACCCAGTACTTC

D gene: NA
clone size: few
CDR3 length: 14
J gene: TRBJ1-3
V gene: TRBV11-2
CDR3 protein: CASSLDGRQGTIYF
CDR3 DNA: TGTGCCAGCAGCTTAGATGGGCGGCAGGGCACCATATATTTT

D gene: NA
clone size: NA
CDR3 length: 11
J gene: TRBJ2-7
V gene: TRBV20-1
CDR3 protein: CSARTLYEQYF
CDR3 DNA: TGCAGTGCCAGAACACTCTACGAGCAGTACTTC

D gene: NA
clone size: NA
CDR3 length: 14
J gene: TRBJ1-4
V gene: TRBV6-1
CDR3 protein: CASSEQGDGEKLFF
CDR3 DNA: TGTGCCAGCAGTGAACAGGGAGATGGTGAAAAACTGTTTTTT

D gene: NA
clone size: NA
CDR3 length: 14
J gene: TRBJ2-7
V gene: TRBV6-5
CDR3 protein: CASSPPGHLYEQYF
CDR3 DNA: TGTGCCAGCAGCCCTCCGGGACACCTCTACGAGCAGTACTTC

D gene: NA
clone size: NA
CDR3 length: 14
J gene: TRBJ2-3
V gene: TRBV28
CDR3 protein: CASSLWGSTDTQYF
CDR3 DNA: TGTGCCAGCAGTTTATGGGGAAGCACAGATACGCAGTATTTT

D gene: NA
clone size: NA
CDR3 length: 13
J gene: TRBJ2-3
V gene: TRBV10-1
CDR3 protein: CASSAGSTDTQYF
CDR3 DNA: TGCGCCAGCAGTGCGGGAAGCACAGATACGCAGTATTTT

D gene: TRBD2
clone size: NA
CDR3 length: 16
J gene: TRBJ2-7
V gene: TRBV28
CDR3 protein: CATLLAGGPPPYEQYF
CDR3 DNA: TGTGCCACCCTACTAGCGGGAGGGCCTCCTCCCTACGAGCAGTACTTC

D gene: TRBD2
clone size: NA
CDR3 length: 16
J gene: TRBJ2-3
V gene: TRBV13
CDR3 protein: CASSFSGRGLADTQYF
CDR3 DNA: TGTGCCAGCAGCTTTAGCGGGAGGGGTCTCGCAGATACGCAGTATTTT

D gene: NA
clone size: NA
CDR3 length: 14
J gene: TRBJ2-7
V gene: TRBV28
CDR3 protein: CASSPPGGSYEQYF
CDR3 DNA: TGTGCCAGCAGTCCCCCTGGGGGCTCCTACGAGCAGTACTTC

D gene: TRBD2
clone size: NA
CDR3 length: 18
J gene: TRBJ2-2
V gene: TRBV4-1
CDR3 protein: CASSQDRLAGGVAGELFF
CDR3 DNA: TGCGCCAGCAGCCAAGATCGGCTAGCGGGAGGTGTGGCCGGGGAGCTGTTTTTT

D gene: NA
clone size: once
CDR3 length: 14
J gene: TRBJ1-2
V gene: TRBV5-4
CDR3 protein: CASTSFPGDYGYTF
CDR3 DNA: TGTGCCAGCACCTCATTTCCGGGCGACTATGGCTACACCTTC

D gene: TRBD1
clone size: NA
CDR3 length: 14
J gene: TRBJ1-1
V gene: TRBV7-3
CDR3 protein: CASSPSTGWGRAFF
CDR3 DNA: TGTGCCAGCAGCCCTTCGACAGGGTGGGGGAGGGCTTTCTTT

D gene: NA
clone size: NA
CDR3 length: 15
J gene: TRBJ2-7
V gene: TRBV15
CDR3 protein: CATSRDPSSSYEQYF
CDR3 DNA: TGTGCCACCAGCAGAGATCCTAGCAGCTCCTACGAGCAGTACTTC

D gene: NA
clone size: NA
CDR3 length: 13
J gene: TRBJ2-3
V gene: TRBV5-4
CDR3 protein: CAVRDGTTDTQYF
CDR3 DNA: TGTGCCGTCCGGGACGGAACCACAGATACGCAGTATTTT

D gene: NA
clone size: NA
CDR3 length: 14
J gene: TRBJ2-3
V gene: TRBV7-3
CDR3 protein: CASSLLDSSDTQYF
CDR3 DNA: TGTGCCAGCAGCTTACTCGACTCATCAGATACGCAGTATTTT

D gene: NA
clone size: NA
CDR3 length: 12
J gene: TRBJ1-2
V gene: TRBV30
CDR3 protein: CAWSVGGYGYTF
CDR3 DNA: TGTGCCTGGAGTGTAGGGGGCTATGGCTACACCTTC

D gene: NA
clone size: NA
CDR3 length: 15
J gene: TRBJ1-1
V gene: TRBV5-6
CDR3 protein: CASSLAGLVNTEAFF
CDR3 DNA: TGTGCCAGCAGCTTGGCTGGCCTAGTGAACACTGAAGCTTTCTTT